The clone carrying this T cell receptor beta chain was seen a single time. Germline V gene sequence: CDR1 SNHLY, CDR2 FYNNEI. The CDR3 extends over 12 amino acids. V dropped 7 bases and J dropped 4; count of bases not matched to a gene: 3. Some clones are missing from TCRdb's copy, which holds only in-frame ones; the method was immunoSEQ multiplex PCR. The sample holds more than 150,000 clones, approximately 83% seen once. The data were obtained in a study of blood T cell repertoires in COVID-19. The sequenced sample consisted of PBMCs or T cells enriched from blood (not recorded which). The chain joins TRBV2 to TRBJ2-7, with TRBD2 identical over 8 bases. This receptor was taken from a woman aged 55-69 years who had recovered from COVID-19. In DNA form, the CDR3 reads TGTGCCAGCATTAGCGGGGAATACGAGCAGTACTTC. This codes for CASISGEYEQYF.